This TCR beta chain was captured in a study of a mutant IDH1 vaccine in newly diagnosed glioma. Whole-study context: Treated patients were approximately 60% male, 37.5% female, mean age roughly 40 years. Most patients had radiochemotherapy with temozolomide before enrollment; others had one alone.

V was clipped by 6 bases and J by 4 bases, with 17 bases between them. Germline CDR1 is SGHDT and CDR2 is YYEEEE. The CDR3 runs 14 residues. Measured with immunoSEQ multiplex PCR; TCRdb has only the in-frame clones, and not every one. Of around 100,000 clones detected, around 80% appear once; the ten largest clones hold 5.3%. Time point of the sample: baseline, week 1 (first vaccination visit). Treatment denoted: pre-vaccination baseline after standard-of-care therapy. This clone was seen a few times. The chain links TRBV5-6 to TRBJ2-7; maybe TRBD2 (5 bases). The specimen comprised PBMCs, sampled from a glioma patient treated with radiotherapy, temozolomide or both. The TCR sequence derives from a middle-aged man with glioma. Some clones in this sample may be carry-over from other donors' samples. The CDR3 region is CASTYSGRRYEQYF. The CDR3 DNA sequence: TGTGCCAGCACCTACAGCGGAAGGAGGTACGAGCAGTACTTC.